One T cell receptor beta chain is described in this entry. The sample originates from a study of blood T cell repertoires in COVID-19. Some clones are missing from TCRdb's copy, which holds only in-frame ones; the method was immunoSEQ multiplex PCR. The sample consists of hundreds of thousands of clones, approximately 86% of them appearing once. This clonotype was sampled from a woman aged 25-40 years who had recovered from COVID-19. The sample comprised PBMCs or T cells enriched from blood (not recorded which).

Written as DNA, the CDR3 is TGTGCCAGCTCACCCCGAAATAGCAGGGCGGCTAATGAAAAACTGTTTTTT. As protein: CASSPRNSRAANEKLFF. The chain recombines TRBV18 with TRBJ1-4; TRBD1 is a possible D gene (5 bases). The CDR3 is 17 amino acids. V dropped 3 bases and J dropped 3 bases, with 17 bases sitting between them. The germline V gene has CDR1 KGHSH and CDR2 LQKENI.